The next 15 T cell receptor beta chains were all read from a single sample in a study of response to subunit inactivated influenza vaccine. TCRdb processed the RT-PCR reads anew with MiXCR; each CDR3 protein has one entry. The table has fewer than 550,000 distinct CDR3 sequences, roughly 27% seen once; the top ten hold 1.9%. Material: CD4+ T cells sorted from PBMCs, obtained approximately 5 days after vaccination. The source of these receptors is a man aged 50-59 years who received an inactivated influenza vaccine.

The V call is TRBV6-5, the J call TRBJ2-3; D uncertain. Germline loops: CDR1 MNHEY, CDR2 SVGAGI. The V gene lost 0 bases and the J gene lost 2 bases, with 6 bases spanning the gap. This CDR3 is 14 amino acids long. The CDR3 loop is CASSYSLITDTQYF. In nucleotides, the CDR3 is TGTGCCAGCAGTTACTCCCTAATCACAGATACGCAGTATTTT.

V usage is TRBV7-3 and J usage is TRBJ2-2, with D perhaps TRBD2 (5 bases). The ends were cut back, 5 bases at V and 4 bases at J, with 14 bases in the middle. This CDR3 comprises 15 residues. CDR1 is SGHTA, CDR2 FQGTGA, per germline. The CDR3 spells CASSATGILTGELFF. CDR3 in DNA: TGTGCCAGCAGCGCTACCGGGATACTCACCGGGGAGCTGTTTTTT.

This clonotype was counted a few times. Germline and junction disagree at one end, which may indicate a read error. This rearrangement joins TRBV12-3 or TRBV12-4 to TRBJ2-7; 7 bases line up with TRBD1. This CDR3 has 12 amino acids. The CDR3 is CASSQNPTGQDF. The CDR3 DNA is TGTGCCAGCAGTCAAAACCCAACCGGACAGGACTTC.

This clonotype occurred once. The rearrangement links TRBV10-3 to TRBJ1-1; D unresolved. CDR3 length: 15 residues. Germline CDR1 and CDR2: ENHRY and SYGVKD. V gave up 3 bases and J gave up 0 bases, with 11 bases separating them. The CDR3 loop reads CAISDPGQMNTEAFF. The CDR3 DNA follows: TGTGCCATCAGTGACCCCGGGCAGATGAACACTGAAGCTTTCTTT.

This clonotype appeared many times. The V call is TRBV12-3 or TRBV12-4, the J call TRBJ2-2; D remains unclear. CDR3 length equals 13 residues. Trimming removed 6 bases from V and 5 bases from J, with 10 bases in between. In nucleotides, the CDR3 is TGTGCCAGCAGCCTTTTGGGGACCGGGGAGCTGTTTTTT. As protein: CASSLLGTGELFF.

This clonotype appeared a single time. The chain couples TRBV5-1 to TRBJ1-4; no clear D gene. The CDR3 has 13 residues. Trimming took off 2 bases at V and 8 bases at J, with 10 bases between the two ends. The germline gives CDR1 SGHRS, CDR2 YFSETQ. The CDR3 DNA reads as TGCGCCAGCAGCTTCCAGGTGGGCGAAAAACTGTTTTTT. Protein product: CASSFQVGEKLFF. Full variable domain (outside the CDR3, taken from reference TRBV5-1 and TRBJ1-4): KAGVTQTPRYLIKTRGQQVTLSCSPISGHRSVSWYQQTPGQGLQFLFEYFSETQRNKGNFPGRFSGRQFSNSRSEMNVSTLELGDSALYLCASSFQVGEKLFFGSGTQLSVL.

This clonotype appeared a few times. The J gene is TRBJ1-1, the V gene TRBV7-2, with unresolved D. Deletions cut 1 base from V and 8 bases from J, with 8 bases between. Germline CDR1 reads SGHTA; CDR2 reads FQGNSA. The CDR3 consists of 12 residues. CDR3 DNA: TGTGCCAGCAGCTTAGGTTGGAGGGAAGCTTTCTTT. Protein product: CASSLGWREAFF.

The V and J genes are TRBV7-9 and TRBJ1-6; unclear D gene. Per the germline V gene, CDR1 is SEHNR and CDR2 is FQNEAQ (reference sequence). Trimming removed 2 bases from V and 7 bases from J, with 9 bases in between. CDR3 length: 14 residues. CDR3 nucleotide sequence: TGTGCCAGCAGCTTAAGTTCGAGGAATTCACCCCTCCACTTT. Translation: CASSLSSRNSPLHF.

The V and J genes are TRBV5-1 and TRBJ2-7, with D tentatively TRBD2 (6 bases). Germline V CDR1 and CDR2: SGHRS, YFSETQ. The CDR3 runs 16 residues. Trimming removed 4 bases from V and 3 bases from J, with 20 bases in between. DNA of the CDR3: TGCGCCAGCAGCCTAACGTTTGTGAATAGCGGCTACGAGCAGTACTTC. Its protein is CASSLTFVNSGYEQYF.

The V and J genes are TRBV29-1 and TRBJ2-3, with TRBD1 matching 8 bases. The V and J ends lost 6 bases and 3 bases, in that order; junction bases with no gene match: 5. Germline loops: CDR1 SQVTM, CDR2 ANQGSEA. This CDR3 contains 13 residues. In DNA form, the CDR3 reads TGCAGCGTCGGACAGGGCCAGACAGATACGCAGTATTTT. Its translation: CSVGQGQTDTQYF.

This clonotype has just a few counts. This rearrangement joins TRBV30 to TRBJ2-5, with D possibly TRBD1 on 5 matching bases. The CDR3 runs to 12 residues. Per the germline V gene, CDR1 is GTSNPN and CDR2 is SVGIG (reference sequence). V gave up 1 base and J gave up 9 bases, with 12 bases separating them. Here the CDR3 reads CAWSGQGRAQYF. The CDR3 bases are TGTGCCTGGAGTGGTCAGGGAAGGGCCCAGTACTTC.

The CDR3 sequence: CASSWMGPWVAKNIQYF. The CDR3 DNA reads TGTGCCAGCAGCTGGATGGGACCGTGGGTAGCCAAAAACATTCAGTACTTC. The chain links TRBV7-2 to TRBJ2-4; the D gene could be TRBD1 or TRBD2 (5 bases each). V lost 4 bases to trimming and J lost 0 bases, with 16 bases between them. CDR3 length: 17 residues. Germline V CDR1 and CDR2: SGHTA, FQGNSA. The full variable domain, in which reference TRBV7-2 and TRBJ2-4 provide the parts outside the CDR3, is GAGVSQSPSNKVTEKGKDVELRCDPISGHTALYWYRQSLGQGLEFLIYFQGNSAPDKSGLPSDRFSAERTGGSVSTLTIQRTQQEDSAVYLCASSWMGPWVAKNIQYFGAGTRLSVL.

The chain links TRBV20-1 to TRBJ2-1; D possibly matches TRBD1 or TRBD2 (5 bases each). The CDR3 length is 13 residues. Germline values: CDR1 DFQATT, CDR2 SNEGSKA (reference sequence). The V and J ends lost 5 bases and 7 bases respectively, with 15 bases between them. CDR3 DNA sequence: TGCAGTGCTCTCCGGGGCATAGGGAATGAGCAGTTCTTC. It yields the protein CSALRGIGNEQFF.

This clonotype was seen a handful of times. The rearrangement links TRBV20-1 to TRBJ2-5; 10 bases match TRBD2. Looked up from germline, CDR1 is DFQATT and CDR2 is SNEGSKA (reference sequence). V trimming: 2 bases; J trimming: 5 bases; junction bases outside the gene matches: 5. The CDR3 runs to 14 residues. CDR3: CSARISGRRETQYF. In DNA, the CDR3 is TGCAGTGCTAGAATTAGCGGGAGGCGGGAGACCCAGTACTTC.

This clonotype occurred a few times. The chain recombines TRBV7-9 with TRBJ2-2; 9 bases agree with TRBD2. CDR1 and CDR2 from the germline V gene are SEHNR and FQNEAQ (reference sequence). This CDR3 has 15 residues. V lost 2 bases, J lost 10 bases, and 8 bases stayed unmatched. The CDR3, as DNA: TGTGCCAGCAGCTTACAAGCGGGGGGCCCTCAGGAGCTGTTTTTT. Protein product: CASSLQAGGPQELFF.